These T cell receptor beta chains were read from a single sample in a study of blood T cell repertoires in COVID-19. Profiling relied on immunoSEQ multiplex PCR, and the TCRdb table lists in-frame clones only, not all of them. The sample gives hundreds of thousands of clones, around nine tenths of which show up once; around 3% is in the top ten. The sequencing sample was made of peripheral blood. The receptor set was obtained from a man aged 18-30 years with active or convalescent COVID-19. CDR3s include the opening cysteine and the closing phenylalanine or tryptophan. D genes are given only for firm matches. Part of the rows lack a size; the others show once, few, many or a class for expanded clones.

j_call clone_size v_call d_call cdr3_nt cdr3_aa
TRBJ2-5 NA TRBV12-3/TRBV12-4 NA TGTGCCAGCAGTTTAATCCGAGAGACCCAGTACTTC CASSLIRETQYF
TRBJ1-2 once TRBV2 NA TGTGCCAGCAGTGATAAGGGGCTAAACTATGGCTACACCTTC CASSDKGLNYGYTF
TRBJ2-3 once TRBV7-2 TRBD1 TGTGCCAGCAGCTTGGACGACAGGGCAGATACGCAGTATTTT CASSLDDRADTQYF
TRBJ2-7 few TRBV6-5 TRBD1 TGTGCCAGCAGTCCGACAGGGGGCTTCTACGAGCAGTACTTC CASSPTGGFYEQYF
TRBJ1-6 NA TRBV27 TRBD1 TGTGCCAGCAGTTTAGGGGCAGGGGGGCCGTATTCACCCCTCCACTTT CASSLGAGGPYSPLHF
TRBJ1-2 NA TRBV3-1/TRBV3-2 TRBD1 TGTGCCAGCAGCCAAGGACAGGGGCTTCACTATGGCTACACCTTC CASSQGQGLHYGYTF
TRBJ1-1 NA TRBV5-1 TRBD1 TGCGCCAGCAGCTTAGGGACAGGAAACACTGAAGCTTTCTTT CASSLGTGNTEAFF
TRBJ1-1 NA TRBV3-1/TRBV3-2 NA TGTGCCAGCCGCCGGGGGGAGACTAGCACTGAAGCTTTCTTT CASRRGETSTEAFF
TRBJ2-6 NA TRBV19 NA TGTGCCAGTAAGGAGGACTCATCATCGAAAGTCCTGACTTTC CASKEDSSSKVLTF
TRBJ2-1 NA TRBV6-5 NA TGTGCCAGCAGTTACGGTTCAGGGAATGAGCAGTTCTTC CASSYGSGNEQFF
TRBJ2-2 NA TRBV9 NA TGTGCCAGCAGCGTAGGTAGGGAGCTGTTTTTT CASSVGRELFF
TRBJ1-1 once TRBV6-2/TRBV6-3 NA TGTGCCAGCAGCCCTACCCCGGGACACCCGAGCACTGAAGCTTTCTTT CASSPTPGHPSTEAFF
TRBJ2-2 NA TRBV9 NA TGTGCCAGCAGCGTGAGCACCGGGGAGCTGTTTTTT CASSVSTGELFF
TRBJ1-1 once TRBV19 TRBD1 TGTGCCAGTAGTATTATTCCGGGTGGGGACAGTAAAACTGAAGCTTTCTTT CASSIIPGGDSKTEAFF
TRBJ2-1 NA TRBV7-2 TRBD1 TGTGCCAGCAGCCCTCCAGGGGGTAGCTCCTACAATGAGCAGTTCTTC CASSPPGGSSYNEQFF
TRBJ2-1 NA TRBV6-2/TRBV6-3 NA TGTGCCAGCAGTTACAGCAGGTTTGCCTACAATGAGCAGTTCTTC CASSYSRFAYNEQFF
TRBJ1-1 NA TRBV6-5 NA TGTGCCAGTACGACGGGAAACACTGAAGCTTTCTTT CASTTGNTEAFF
TRBJ2-7 NA TRBV3-1/TRBV3-2 TRBD2 TGTGCCAGCAGCCCTCGTCTGGGGCGGGAGGGTTTCCCTTCCTACGAGCAGTACTTC CASSPRLGREGFPSYEQYF
TRBJ2-1 NA TRBV14 TRBD2 TGTGCCAGCAGCCAAGGTACTAGCGGGAGGGCCTATGAGCAGTTCTTC CASSQGTSGRAYEQFF
TRBJ2-3 NA TRBV19 TRBD1 TGTGCCAGTAGACACCCAGGGGGCTCGGAAGATACGCAGTATTTT CASRHPGGSEDTQYF
TRBJ1-3 few TRBV24-1 NA TGTGCCACCAGTCTCCGACAGGTCACAAACACCATATATTTT CATSLRQVTNTIYF
TRBJ1-4 once TRBV10-1 TRBD1 TGCGCGAAGGGGGGACAGGGGGCCTCAGGAGAAAAACTGTTTTTT CAKGGQGASGEKLFF
TRBJ1-1 NA TRBV10-3 NA TGTGCCATCAGCGGCGGAGTGAACACTGAAGCTTTCTTT CAISGGVNTEAFF
TRBJ1-5 NA TRBV6-1 NA TGTGCCAGCAGTGGGATCAGGATCTCAGGCAATCAGCCCCAGCATTTT CASSGIRISGNQPQHF
TRBJ1-1 NA TRBV12-3/TRBV12-4 NA TGTGCCAGCCTCCGGGAGAAAGGCACTGAAGCTTTCTTT CASLREKGTEAFF
TRBJ2-1 NA TRBV27 NA TGTGCCAGCGTCAAGTCAGGAGGCAATGAGCAGTTCTTC CASVKSGGNEQFF
TRBJ2-5 NA TRBV27 TRBD2 TGTGCCAGCAGTTTACTCCGAGGAGCGGGGAACCAAGAGACCCAGTACTTC CASSLLRGAGNQETQYF
TRBJ2-4 NA TRBV19 NA TGTGCCAGTAGTAGGGGGCTAGACAAAAACATTCAGTACTTC CASSRGLDKNIQYF